These 27 T cell receptor beta chains were sequenced from one sample in a study of shared clonotypes between healthy human individuals. Libraries were prepared by immunoSEQ multiplex PCR; TCRdb keeps only in-frame clonotypes and omits some of them. In the table there are approximately 1.9 million clones, approximately 92% of which are singletons. Naivety among CD8 cells was defined by CD45RO negativity and positive CCR7 selection, thereby excluding terminally differentiated effector memory CD45RA+ cells. The sample taken for sequencing was naive CD8+ T cells from PBMCs. Receptor source: a man between 18 and 35 years old in good health. Some clones in this sample may be carry-over from other donors' samples.

The rearrangement joins TRBV2 to TRBJ2-7; TRBD2 is a possible D gene (5 bases). This CDR3 has 13 amino acids. V lost 7 bases and J 1 base, leaving 11 bases between the germline ends. Germline CDR1 is SNHLY and CDR2 is FYNNEI. The DNA for the CDR3 is TGTGCCAGCATCCGGAGGTTTTCCTACGAGCAGTACTTC. It translates to CASIRRFSYEQYF.

This clone appeared once. This rearrangement joins TRBV28 to TRBJ2-7; 7 bases are a match to TRBD2. Germline CDR1 and CDR2: MDHEN and SYDVKM. The V segment lost 9 bases and the J segment 2 bases; nucleotides outside the gene matches: 10. The CDR3 is made up of 14 amino acids. Here the CDR3 DNA reads TGTGCCAGACGAGATAGCGGGCTTACCTACGAGCAGTACTTC. Translating it yields CARRDSGLTYEQYF.

This chain uses TRBV1 with TRBJ2-7; the table gives TRBD2 as D, unverified against the DNA. TRBV1 is a known pseudogene. The CDR3 covers 17 residues. The CDR3 sequence: CTSSQESVQLAAYEQYF. CDR3 nucleotide sequence: TGCACCAGCAGCCAAGAATCAGTCCAACTAGCGGCCTACGAGCAGTACTTC.

This sequence joins TRBV5-6 and TRBJ2-1; D is undetermined. Germline CDR1 is SGHDT and CDR2 is YYEEEE. The CDR3 is 11 amino acids. Trimming shortened V by 4 bases and J by 7 bases, and 6 bases separated the two germline ends. The CDR3 sequence is CASSGINEQFF. CDR3 sequence (DNA): TGTGCCAGCAGCGGGATTAATGAGCAGTTCTTC. The variable domain in full, completed from reference TRBV5-6 and TRBJ2-1, reads DAGVTQSPTHLIKTRGQQVTLRCSPKSGHDTVSWYQQALGQGPQFIFQYYEEEERQRGNFPDRFSGHQFPNYSSELNVNALLLGDSALYLCASSGINEQFFGPGTRLTVL.

This clone occurred once. This chain joins TRBV9 and TRBJ1-2, with D maybe TRBD1 (5 bases). The germline gives CDR1 SGDLS, CDR2 YYNGEE. The length of the CDR3 is 16 residues. The germline V and J ends were trimmed by 0 bases and 5 bases, with 17 bases remaining between them. CDR3 loop: CASSVEEGLGSYGYTF. CDR3 nucleotide sequence: TGTGCCAGCAGCGTAGAGGAGGGGCTAGGTAGTTATGGCTACACCTTC.

This chain uses TRBV28 with TRBJ1-6; 9 nucleotides match TRBD1. J gave up 7 bases and V 4 bases, and 5 bases lay outside the gene matches. Germline-derived CDR1 and CDR2 are MDHEN and SYDVKM. The length of the CDR3 is 15 residues. The CDR3 loop reads CASSWSGTGNSPLHF. In nucleotides, the CDR3 is TGTGCCAGCAGTTGGTCCGGGACAGGGAATTCACCCCTCCACTTT.

The gene calls are TRBV6-4 and TRBJ2-1; 7 bases are shared with TRBD2. V was clipped by 2 bases and J by 12 bases; unmatched bases: 7. The CDR3 is made up of 13 amino acids. Germline CDR1 MRHNA, CDR2 SNTAGT. Here the CDR3 DNA reads TGTGCCAGCAGTGACGTGGGAGGGCCGGGGCAGTTCTTC. It codes for CASSDVGGPGQFF.

J is TRBJ1-1 and V is TRBV2; D remains ambiguous. The CDR3 covers 15 residues. In germline, CDR1 is SNHLY, CDR2 FYNNEI. V was pared by 5 bases and J by 0 bases, with 13 bases between. CDR3 DNA: TGTGCCAGCAGTTTCGACGGAGCCATGAACACTGAAGCTTTCTTT. Encoded protein: CASSFDGAMNTEAFF.

The V call is TRBV28, the J call TRBJ2-7; D may be TRBD1 or TRBD2 (5 bases each). The CDR3 spans 14 residues. The germline V and J ends were trimmed by 3 bases and 5 bases, with 14 bases remaining between them. From germline, CDR1 is MDHEN and CDR2 SYDVKM. The CDR3 DNA reads as TGTGCCAGCAGTTTTGGGGACGGTGAGGACGAGCAGTACTTC. Residues: CASSFGDGEDEQYF.

This clone was recorded once. The chain recombines TRBV2 with TRBJ2-1; 7 bases match TRBD2. The length of the CDR3 is 13 residues. Germline-derived CDR1 and CDR2 are SNHLY and FYNNEI. J lost 8 bases, V lost 10 bases, and 11 bases had no gene match. The DNA for the CDR3 is TGTGCCAACAAGACGGCAGGGAGGGATGAGCAGTTCTTC. The encoded protein is CANKTAGRDEQFF.

The chain combines TRBV29-1 with TRBJ1-1; TRBD1 matches 7 bases. Losses at the gene ends were 8 bases for V and 0 bases for J; bases not matched to a gene: 9. This CDR3 spans 14 amino acids. Germline V gene data show CDR1 as SQVTM and CDR2 as ANQGSEA. The CDR3 nucleotides are TGCAGCACAGACCCGGACAGGTTGAACACTGAAGCTTTCTTT. This gives the protein CSTDPDRLNTEAFF.

The chain carries TRBV5-1 and TRBJ1-2, with 7 positions matching TRBD1. The V segment lost 2 bases and the J segment 8 bases; nucleotides outside the gene matches: 9. Per the germline V gene, CDR1 is SGHRS and CDR2 is YFSETQ. This CDR3 contains 14 residues. Written as DNA, the CDR3 is TGCGCCAGCAGCTTTCTACAGGGGAAGGACGGCTACACCTTC. It is translated as CASSFLQGKDGYTF.

This sequence joins TRBV6-5 and TRBJ1-5; D gene uncertain. Germline V gene sequence: CDR1 MNHEY, CDR2 SVGAGI. Trimming left V 0 bases short and J 6 bases short, with 6 bases between. This CDR3 is 13 amino acids long. CDR3 amino acids: CASSYSIFQPQHF. CDR3 DNA sequence: TGTGCCAGCAGTTACTCGATATTTCAGCCCCAGCATTTT.

The chain links TRBV23-1 to TRBJ2-3, with unresolved D. TRBV23-1 qualifies as an ORF whose function is uncertain. The V and J ends lost 1 base and 2 bases respectively, with 16 bases between them. The CDR3 loop spans 17 amino acids. The CDR3 region has the DNA TGCGCCAGCAGTCAATATGACTCATTGGGTCACACAGATACGCAGTATTTT. This gives the protein CASSQYDSLGHTDTQYF.

This chain links TRBV7-2 with TRBJ1-2, with D unresolved. Trimming stripped 6 bases from V and 0 bases from J, with 14 bases between. The germline CDR1 and CDR2 sequences are SGHTA and FQGNSA. The CDR3 consists of 15 residues. The DNA for the CDR3 is TGTGCCAGCAGTTACTTCTCCGGACCTAACTATGGCTACACCTTC. Translation: CASSYFSGPNYGYTF.

The V gene is TRBV19, the J gene TRBJ2-1; 10 bases are a match to TRBD2. Per the germline V gene, CDR1 is LNHDA and CDR2 is SQIVND (reference sequence). The CDR3 is 18 amino acids. With 1 base clipped from V and 3 bases from J, the junction kept 9 bases outside the gene matches. Written as DNA, the CDR3 is TGTGCCAGTAGTATAGGGTCCCTACTAGCGGGGTACTACAATGAGCAGTTCTTC. The encoded protein is CASSIGSLLAGYYNEQFF.

On this clone: Other DNA variants within this sample encode the same CDR3. The genes are TRBV4-3 and TRBJ2-7; 9 bases line up with TRBD1. CDR1 and CDR2 from the germline V gene are LGHNA and YSLEER. The CDR3 runs to 15 residues. Trimming at V came to 4 bases and at J to 0 bases, leaving 4 bases not matched to a gene. The CDR3: CASSRGTGSSYEQYF. CDR3 in DNA: TGCGCCAGCAGCCGCGGGACAGGGAGCTCCTACGAGCAGTACTTC.

The rearrangement links TRBV11-2 to TRBJ1-1; a possible D gene is TRBD1 (6 bases). CDR1 is SGHAT, CDR2 FQNNGV, per germline. Trimming pared 2 bases from V and 5 bases from J, leaving 15 bases between. This CDR3 is 15 amino acids long. The CDR3 loop reads CASSLPRGGATEAFF. The CDR3 nucleotides read TGTGCCAGCAGCTTACCCCGGGGGGGGGCTACTGAAGCTTTCTTT.

The chain uses TRBV4-1 and TRBJ2-1, with 11 bases identical to TRBD1. Germline CDR1 reads MGHRA; CDR2 reads YSYEKL. V dropped 5 bases and J dropped 4; count of bases not matched to a gene: 19. The CDR3 loop spans 20 amino acids. CDR3 sequence (DNA): TGCGCCAGCAGCGCAAAAGGGGACAGGGGGGACCCGATATTTTACAATGAGCAGTTCTTC. Its translation: CASSAKGDRGDPIFYNEQFF.

The chain recombines TRBV28 with TRBJ2-1; TRBD2 matches at 11 bases. The CDR3 has 16 amino acids. J lost 4 bases, V lost 4 bases, and 6 bases had no gene match. CDR1 and CDR2 (germline): MDHEN, SYDVKM. The CDR3 nucleotides are TGTGCCAGCAGTTGGGGTAGCGGGAGGGCTTACAATGAGCAGTTCTTC. Translating gives CASSWGSGRAYNEQFF.

The chain's CDR3 is CASSPREMDYEQYF. The CDR3 region has the DNA TGTGCCAGCAGTCCTCGGGAAATGGACTACGAGCAGTACTTC. The chain has TRBV27 and TRBJ2-7, with D possibly being TRBD2 (5 bases). CDR1 MNHEY and CDR2 SMNVEV come from the germline V gene (reference sequence). Deletions cut 5 bases from V and 3 bases from J, with 14 bases between. This CDR3 is built from 14 residues.

The chain has TRBV19 and TRBJ2-2; 9 positions match TRBD2. Germline CDR1 reads LNHDA; CDR2 reads SQIVND (reference sequence). There are 18 residues in the CDR3. V gave up 7 bases and J gave up 4 bases; unmatched junction bases: 16. The CDR3 is CASTDDGPSGDFTGELFF. As DNA, the CDR3 is TGTGCCAGTACCGATGATGGCCCTAGCGGGGACTTCACCGGGGAGCTGTTTTTT.

V gene TRBV28 combines with J gene TRBJ1-5; possible D gene TRBD1, 5 bases. Trimming stripped 4 bases from V and 3 bases from J, with 10 bases between. Germline CDR1 is MDHEN and CDR2 is SYDVKM. The CDR3 extends over 14 amino acids. The CDR3 region has the DNA TGTGCCAGCAGTTACCGACAGAACAATCAGCCCCAGCATTTT. This gives the protein CASSYRQNNQPQHF.

This clone was recorded only once. The chain carries TRBV28 and TRBJ1-5; no firm D call. Germline V CDR1 and CDR2: MDHEN, SYDVKM. This CDR3 is 15 amino acids long. V was pared by 5 bases and J by 1 base, with 12 bases between. This CDR3 reads CASSRQAMSNQPQHF. CDR3 in DNA: TGTGCCAGCAGTCGGCAGGCGATGAGCAATCAGCCCCAGCATTTT. The full variable domain, completed using reference TRBV28 and TRBJ1-5, is DVKVTQSSRYLVKRTGEKVFLECVQDMDHENMFWYRQDPGLGLRLIYFSYDVKMKEKGDIPEGYSVSREKKERFSLILESASTNQTSMYLCASSRQAMSNQPQHFGDGTRLSIL.

The rearrangement joins TRBV6-5 to TRBJ2-1; the D gene is possibly TRBD1 (5 bases). Trimming stripped 2 bases from V and 3 bases from J, with 8 bases between. CDR1 and CDR2 (germline): MNHEY, SVGAGI. The CDR3 has 14 amino acids. CDR3 sequence: CASSYTGHYNEQFF. In nucleotides, the CDR3 is TGTGCCAGCAGTTACACCGGACACTACAATGAGCAGTTCTTC.

This clone has a single count. This sequence joins TRBV27 and TRBJ1-3, with D possibly being TRBD1 (5 bases). CDR3 size: 15 residues. V dropped 4 bases and J dropped 0 bases, with 10 bases sitting between them. CDR1 and CDR2 from the germline V gene are MNHEY and SMNVEV (reference sequence). The CDR3 sequence: CASSSSGISGNTIYF. CDR3 sequence (DNA): TGTGCCAGCAGTTCCTCAGGGATCTCTGGAAACACCATATATTTT.

This sequence joins TRBV20-1 and TRBJ2-1, with TRBD2 as a possible D gene (6 bases). The CDR3 is 11 amino acids. Per the germline V gene, CDR1 is DFQATT and CDR2 is SNEGSKA (reference sequence). The ends were cut back, 5 bases at V and 10 bases at J, with 12 bases in the middle. DNA of the CDR3: TGCAGTGCTTTTAGCGGAGCCGAGCAGTTCTTC. It codes for CSAFSGAEQFF.